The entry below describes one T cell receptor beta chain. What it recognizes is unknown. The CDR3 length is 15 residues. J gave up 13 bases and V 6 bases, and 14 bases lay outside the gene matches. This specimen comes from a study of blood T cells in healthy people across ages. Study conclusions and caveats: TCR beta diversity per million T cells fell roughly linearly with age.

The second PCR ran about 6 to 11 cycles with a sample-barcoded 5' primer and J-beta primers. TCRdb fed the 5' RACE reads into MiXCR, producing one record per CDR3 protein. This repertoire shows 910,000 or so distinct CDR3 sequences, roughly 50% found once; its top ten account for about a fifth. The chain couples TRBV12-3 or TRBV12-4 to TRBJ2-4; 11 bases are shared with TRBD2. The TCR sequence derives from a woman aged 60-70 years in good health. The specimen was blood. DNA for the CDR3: TGTGCCAGCAGGGGGGGGACTAGCGGTTACAATGAGCAGTACTTC. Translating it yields CASRGGTSGYNEQYF.